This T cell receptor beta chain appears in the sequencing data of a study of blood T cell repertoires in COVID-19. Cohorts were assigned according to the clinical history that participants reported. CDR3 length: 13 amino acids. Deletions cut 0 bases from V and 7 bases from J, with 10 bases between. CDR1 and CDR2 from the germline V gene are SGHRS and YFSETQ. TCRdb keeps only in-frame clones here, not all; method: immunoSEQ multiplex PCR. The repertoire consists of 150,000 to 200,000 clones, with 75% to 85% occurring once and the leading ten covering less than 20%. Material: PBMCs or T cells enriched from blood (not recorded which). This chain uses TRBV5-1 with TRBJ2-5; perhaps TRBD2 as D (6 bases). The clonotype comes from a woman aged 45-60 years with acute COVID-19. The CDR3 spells CASSLEPGGTQYF. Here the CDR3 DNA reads TGCGCCAGCAGCTTGGAACCCGGGGGGACCCAGTACTTC.